This TCR beta chain was identified in a study of cytomegalovirus exposure and HLA in healthy donors. The length of the CDR3 is 13 residues. Germline V gene data show CDR1 as GTSNPN and CDR2 as SVGIG (reference sequence). The V end was cut by 0 bases, the J end by 3 bases, with 6 bases between. Those who donated were healthy bone marrow donors. General study points: Later examination showed HLA-associated TCR beta chains had greater clonal expansion than equally common others.

Comments on this clone: Antigen unknown.

It was with 60 Vbeta and 13 Jbeta primers that the PCR ran. Only in-frame clones appear in the TCRdb table, and some are missing; sequencing was by immunoSEQ multiplex PCR. This table holds hundreds of thousands of clones, approximately 82% found once. The origin of this receptor is a man in his late teens or twenties in good health and CMV-seronegative. Sequenced input: PBMCs. V and J are TRBV30 and TRBJ1-3; tentatively, D is TRBD1 (5 bases). CDR3 in amino acids: CAWSVQDGNTIYF. Written as DNA, the CDR3 is TGTGCCTGGAGTGTACAGGATGGAAACACCATATATTTT.